Measured by frequency, the clone carrying this T cell receptor (beta chain) is medium-sized. The antigen is not known. Each sample's input was 200 to 300 ng genomic DNA, 38,000 or so genome equivalents. One tube held mixed TRB-A and TRB-B primer pools for touch-down PCR. TCRdb reanalyzed the multiplex PCR reads, giving one entry per CDR3 protein sequence and no DNA. This repertoire includes 6,800 or so distinct CDR3 sequences. The data derive from a study of T cell clusters in autoimmune cytopenias. Overall study findings and caveats: Compared with active autoimmune hepatitis patients, healthy donors showed about 2.8-fold more exclusive TRB clusters. TRB repertoire shifts in secondary cytopenia and chronic lymphocytic leukemia mostly reflected lymphoma, not autoimmunity.

This CDR3 spans 15 amino acids. CDR1 is MNHEY, CDR2 SVGAGI, per germline. This sample was also put to use in a study of T cell repertoires in aging, cancer and after chemotherapy. That work states: Untreated cancer patients had significantly lower blood TCR diversity than age-matched healthy donors. In healthy donors, age-related TCR diversity loss mainly reflected lost richness.

This chain connects TRBV6-5 to TRBJ2-2. Sequenced input: peripheral blood. The TCR was taken from a human donor in good health. This CDR3 is CASSYQAANTGELFF.